This T cell receptor beta chain appears in the sequencing data of a study of cytomegalovirus exposure and HLA in healthy donors (dated by TCRdb to 2016 to 2017). Turning to the overall study: In an earlier analysis of roughly 500 of the donors, 276 Gb of sequence data and 120 million or so unique TCR beta sequences from 180 million or so T cells were reported. The number of typed donors differed by locus: 629-630 for A, B, C, DRB1 and DQB1; 500 to 550 for DQA1; fewer than 610 for DPA1; and approximately 450 for DPB1. A later analysis re-examined previously published TCR beta repertoires from roughly 720 donors and added high-resolution HLA genotyping to investigate patterns of TCR occurrence. In the later analysis, no new phenotypic data were used to find candidate immune exposures; instead, reliance was placed on TCR beta sequences and their occurrence across donors. Donor age, sex, ethnicity and CMV serostatus were collected together with the repertoire data. Both class I and class II loci were covered by HLA typing, at four-digit resolution. In a later genetic analysis, genome-wide SNP genotypes for about 65% of the roughly 700 donors were used, and that subset was treated as a discovery cohort. All discovery cohort repertoires had been generated using a single sequencing platform. An early release that covered some 630 HLA-typed donors contained about 300 gigabases of sequencing data and roughly 84 million unique TCR sequences. The study was designed to test whether signatures of past pathogen exposure could be identified by cataloging public T cell receptors. The study profiled the T cell repertoires of around 700 subjects by immunosequencing and related them to cytomegalovirus serostatus. To decide whether each TCR beta V gene segment behaved as functional or pseudogenic, an earlier analysis of nearly 600 of the donors relied on high-throughput TCR beta sequencing. The study combined high-throughput TCR immunosequencing, statistical association of individual TCRs with disease status, and machine learning to predict cytomegalovirus infection status. A handful of DR-DQ haplotypes were handled as single units for association and clustering because linkage in the cohort was strong. Among the roughly 390 genotyped donors, approximately 76% belonged to the genetic ancestry cluster associated with self-reported Caucasian donors. A separate validation cohort of about 110 different subjects was used in addition to the roughly 670-subject first cohort. Among 398 genotyped donors of the cohort, an average of roughly 240,000 unique TCR beta nucleotide sequences were sequenced per donor, about a sixth of them non-productive. On the study overall, not on this receptor specifically: Sequencing depth was assumed to be roughly uniform across donors in the presence/absence analyses, though that assumption may not hold. Because the 87-base-pair reads could not distinguish some IMGT-functional V segments, including TRBV6-2 and TRBV6-3, those segments were excluded. The study listed 164 TCR beta chains as associated with cytomegalovirus. A later genetic analysis associated a missense DCLRE1C variant with V-gene and J-gene trimming of TCR beta chains, and an independent cohort replicated the association. According to the authors, the approach could potentially be generalized to other disease states and immunological phenotypes. The classifier was reported to diagnose cytomegalovirus status with high specificity and sensitivity in both the original cohort and the validation cohort. Correlated functional status among segregating V segments might reflect linkage disequilibrium, but an unknown experimental factor could not be ruled out. The cohort was sequenced for TCR beta chains only, and without alpha or paired-chain data the features that could be detected were limited. Because counts were too low, seventeen rarely observed V segments, including chromosome 9 orphons, were excluded from the earlier analysis of some 540 of the donors. A further reported finding was that TCR beta sequences accurately predicted the HLA-A and HLA-B alleles for most subjects in the first cohort. Most TCR sequences were observed very rarely across donors, whereas some public TCRs were present in many individuals. In a later analysis, 16,951 TCR beta sequences were associated with specific HLA alleles at a false discovery rate of 0.05. Because HLA typing was missing for some donors at each locus, association tests included only the typed subset. A few of the identified cytomegalovirus-associated TCR beta chains were confirmed in vitro to be specific for cytomegalovirus antigens. Broadly in line with IMGT annotations, most TCR beta V segments showed up in productive rearrangements about 90% or about 30% of the time in an earlier analysis of about 500 of the donors. Assigning TCR associations to individual alleles was difficult when HLA alleles, especially DR and DQ, strongly co-occurred. According to a later analysis, TCR association rates differed among HLA loci, with DRB1 alleles showing the most associated TCRs and HLA-C alleles showing the fewest. According to a later analysis, parvovirus B19, influenza, CMV and Epstein-Barr virus appeared linked to several top co-occurrence clusters. The sequencing pipeline was judged likely to have produced a cluster of highly shared sequence variants as a technical artifact. A later genetic analysis reported fewer N-insertions in productive TCRs among donors in an Asian-associated ancestry cluster than the approximately 700-donor mean. According to a later analysis, most CMV-associated TCR beta chains appeared to be HLA-restricted, and the HLA associations seemed to be driven largely by CMV exposure. CMV serostatus was the only immune exposure information available for the cohort. Compared with equally common non-associated chains, HLA-associated TCR beta chains in a later analysis were more clonally expanded and had lower generation probabilities.

Library creation used the immunoSEQ multiplex PCR assay. The multiplex PCR relied on a mix of 60 forward primers for TCR Vbeta segments and 13 reverse primers for TCR Jbeta segments. The CDR3 region of rearranged TCR beta genes was amplified from genomic DNA by a multiplex PCR assay. On the Illumina HiSeq System, the amplified TCR beta libraries were sequenced as 87-base-pair reads. The authors processed their data as follows. Across the 700 or so repertoires, a later analysis counted roughly 77 million unique TCR beta chains, 9.5 million to 12 million of which were shared by at least two donors. To remove PCR and sequencing errors, raw reads were error-corrected and collapsed into unique sequences using a nearest-neighbor algorithm that merged closely related sequences. CDR3 sequences were aligned to IMGT reference sequences to assign V, D and J gene segments. For a sequence to be retained, a match of at least six nucleotides was required to both a V gene segment and a J gene segment. Rearrangements were classified as productive when the CDR3 lacked stop codons and remained in frame with V and J, and all other rearrangements were classified as non-productive. CDR3 was defined by IMGT convention, running from the second conserved V-encoded cysteine to the conserved J-encoded phenylalanine. In an earlier analysis of 550 to 650 of the donors, sequences lacking an unambiguous match to a single V gene segment were excluded. In an earlier analysis of 500 to 750 of the donors, V segments were called functional above 56.7% productive rearrangements and were called segregating when the between-donor standard deviation exceeded 5%. A statistical classification framework was built to diagnose cytomegalovirus status from the catalog of TCR beta chain sequences. In a later analysis, V and J genes were assigned by comparing TCR nucleotide sequences against IMGT/GENE-DB human TR gene sequences. In a later analysis, CDR3 sequences and most-parsimonious VDJ recombination scenarios were assigned using the TCRdist pipeline. A later analysis defined each TCR beta chain by its CDR3 amino acid sequence plus V-gene family, and excluded reads lacking a unique V-gene family. A later analysis removed 592 highly shared, low-generation-probability nucleotide sequences to deal with suspected cross-contamination and a sequencing artifact. A later analysis calculated a clonal expansion index for each public chain from normalized within-repertoire ranks of inferred template counts. In a later analysis, generation probabilities were computed using a VDJ recombination model fitted to out-of-frame rearrangements, and the results were checked against IGoR. In a later analysis, TCR-TCR, TCR-HLA and TCR-CMV co-occurrence was scored with hypergeometric tests, and a repertoire-size bias correction was applied to TCR pairs. To estimate false discovery rates, a later analysis permuted the HLA or CMV assignments 20 times. In a later analysis, co-occurring TCRs were grouped using DBSCAN, with TCRdist sequence similarity added in when clustering inside HLA-allele-positive subsets. Repertoires with fewer than 30,000 or more than 120,000 public chains, plus five repertoires with anomalous nucleotide sharing, were excluded from co-occurrence clustering. TCRdb limited this immuneACCESS table to in-frame rearrangements with V and J called. A share of clones is missing; checked studies link under half to unresolved V genes, and the rest is unexplained. The V and J calls and the clone size are those of that table, but D and trimming were determined from the DNA. The sample's table lists a count of roughly 100,000 clones. The leading ten clones occupy around 3.4% of the sample.

From cysteine to phenylalanine, the CDR3 is 17 amino acids long. Here the CDR3 DNA is all that survives: 51 bases in frame from base 1. CDR1 and CDR2 were assigned from the germline V gene as SGHVS and FQNEAQ. V drops 2 bases and J drops 4 bases, leaving 17 bases in between. In total, about 650 healthy bone marrow donors made up the cohort. At the time of sampling, all cohort members were nominally healthy, though unrecorded immune exposures were likely present. The donor tested CMV seronegative, placing the donor among the 350 or so seronegative members of the cohort. Each donor provided a peripheral blood sample, and peripheral blood mononuclear cells were used for TCR beta sequencing. The Qiagen DNeasy Blood Extraction Kit was used to extract genomic DNA from the blood cell samples. Turning to this clone: Its antigen is still unknown.

Sequencing was carried out using PBMCs. This TCR was recovered from a woman between 25 and 40 years old in good health and CMV-seronegative. Rearrangement joined TRBV7-8 to TRBJ2-2; the D region possibly corresponds to TRBD2 (7 bases align). CDR3 reads: CASSLSGRGGSTGELFF. The sequence in DNA is TGTGCCAGCAGCTTATCTGGGAGGGGGGGTAGCACCGGGGAGCTGTTTTTT.